This is a list of T cell receptor beta chains from one sample in a study of vaccination and CD4 T cells after COVID-19. TCRdb processed the PCR reads anew with MiXCR; each CDR3 protein has one entry. The sample contains about 20,000 distinct CDR3 sequences, roughly three fifths of which appear only once. Their antigen targets remain unknown. Sequencing input: CD4+ T cells from blood, cultured in vitro. These TCRs come from a human donor who had recovered from COVID-19. The CDR3 runs from the conserved cysteine through the conserved F or W. Fields, in order: CDR3 protein, CDR3 DNA, V gene, D gene, clone size, J gene. D genes are given only for firm matches. Size values are once, few and many counts, or a class for expanded clones, and some rows have none.

CASSHAGQGPYGYTF,TGTGCCAGCAGCCACGCCGGGCAGGGCCCCTATGGCTACACCTTC,TRBV5-4,NA,NA,TRBJ1-2
CASSYEGRTEQYF,TGTGCCAGCAGTTACGAGGGTAGAACCGAGCAGTACTTC,TRBV6-5,NA,NA,TRBJ2-7
CASSPKAHTGELFF,TGTGCCAGCAGCCCTAAAGCTCACACCGGGGAGCTGTTTTTT,TRBV11-3,NA,few,TRBJ2-2
CSAYPGQGEYSNQPQHF,TGCAGTGCTTATCCCGGACAGGGAGAATATAGCAATCAGCCCCAGCATTTT,TRBV20-1,TRBD1,few,TRBJ1-5
CAGGAGQGSYEQYF,TGTGCCGGGGGGGCGGGGCAGGGTTCCTACGAGCAGTACTTC,TRBV24-1,NA,NA,TRBJ2-7
CATSDAGLFSPHTGELFF,TGTGCCACCAGTGACGCCGGACTTTTCTCGCCGCATACCGGGGAGCTGTTTTTT,TRBV24-1,NA,NA,TRBJ2-2
CASRTGTGVQPQHF,TGTGCCAGCAGAACCGGGACAGGGGTTCAGCCCCAGCATTTT,TRBV2,TRBD1,NA,TRBJ1-5
CASSEARGAEQFF,TGTGCCAGCAGTGAAGCGCGAGGGGCTGAGCAGTTCTTC,TRBV6-1,NA,few,TRBJ2-1
CATSDRLRGGPGELFF,TGTGCCACCAGTGATCGCCTCAGGGGGGGGCCCGGGGAGCTGTTTTTT,TRBV24-1,NA,few,TRBJ2-2
CASQLSAPSYEQYF,TGTGCCAGCCAACTCAGCGCACCCTCCTACGAGCAGTACTTC,TRBV6-5,NA,NA,TRBJ2-7
CASSLAGGSTEAFF,TGTGCCAGCAGCTTAGCAGGGGGCAGCACTGAAGCTTTCTTT,TRBV7-2,TRBD1,NA,TRBJ1-1
CASRPSGGSYNEQFF,TGTGCCAGCAGACCAAGCGGTGGATCCTACAATGAGCAGTTCTTC,TRBV6-1,NA,NA,TRBJ2-1
CASSYSGLAGGRYGYTF,TGTGCCAGCAGTTACTCGGGCTTGGCAGGGGGCCGATATGGCTACACCTTC,TRBV6-5,TRBD1,few,TRBJ1-2
CASRKGTSSSYGQYF,TGTGCCAGCAGGAAAGGGACTAGCAGCTCCTACGGGCAGTACTTC,TRBV7-2,TRBD2,NA,TRBJ2-7
CASSYWAGGPSTDTQYF,TGTGCCAGCAGTTACTGGGCGGGGGGCCCTAGCACAGATACGCAGTATTTT,TRBV6-2/TRBV6-3,TRBD2,few,TRBJ2-3
CASSQTGGTNQPQHF,TGTGCCAGCAGCCAGACAGGGGGGACGAATCAGCCCCAGCATTTT,TRBV6-2/TRBV6-3,TRBD1,NA,TRBJ1-5
CASSSGTSGSNTGELFF,TGTGCCAGCAGTTCCGGGACTAGCGGGAGCAACACCGGGGAGCTGTTTTTT,TRBV7-3,TRBD2,NA,TRBJ2-2
CASSQGEGAGLTSSHQYF,TGCGCCAGCAGCCAAGGAGAGGGCGCCGGGCTTACGAGCAGTCACCAGTACTTC,TRBV4-1,NA,NA,TRBJ2-7
CASSLDPRTDTQYF,TGTGCCAGCAGCTTAGATCCGCGCACAGATACGCAGTATTTT,TRBV11-3,NA,few,TRBJ2-3
CASETGGYNEQFF,TGTGCCAGTGAGACAGGGGGCTACAATGAGCAGTTCTTC,TRBV2,TRBD1,NA,TRBJ2-1
CASSMRGSYNSPLHF,TGTGCCAGTAGTATGAGGGGCTCCTATAATTCACCCCTCCACTTT,TRBV19,NA,NA,TRBJ1-6
CSAGGQWGGPQHF,TGCAGTGCTGGGGGACAGTGGGGCGGCCCCCAGCATTTT,TRBV20-1,TRBD1,few,TRBJ1-5
CASSLSSSTDTQYF,TGTGCCAGCAGTTTAAGTTCAAGCACAGATACGCAGTATTTT,TRBV12-3/TRBV12-4,NA,NA,TRBJ2-3
CASSQGGGVGETQYF,TGCGCCAGCAGCCAAGGTGGTGGAGTAGGGGAGACCCAGTACTTC,TRBV4-1,NA,once,TRBJ2-5
CASSSPGALATQYF,TGTGCCAGCAGTTCCCCGGGGGCCCTGGCGACGCAGTATTTT,TRBV6-5,NA,NA,TRBJ2-3
CSASGRVGWGGYTF,TGCAGTGCTAGTGGCCGGGTCGGATGGGGAGGCTACACCTTC,TRBV20-1,NA,NA,TRBJ1-2
CAISESSRVEGGYTF,TGTGCCATCAGTGAGTCGTCCAGGGTCGAGGGAGGCTACACCTTC,TRBV10-3,NA,NA,TRBJ1-2
CSAASGMAAYEQYF,TGCAGTGCTGCCTCCGGGATGGCGGCTTACGAGCAGTACTTC,TRBV20-1,NA,NA,TRBJ2-7
CASSLLPGSNYGYTF,TGTGCCAGCAGCCTCCTCCCCGGCAGTAACTATGGCTACACCTTC,TRBV11-2,NA,once,TRBJ1-2
CASSLSRVSRYGYTF,TGTGCCAGCAGTTTATCCCGGGTATCTCGCTATGGCTACACCTTC,TRBV27,NA,NA,TRBJ1-2
CASSDGQLYGYTF,TGTGCCAGCAGCGACGGACAGCTCTATGGCTACACCTTC,TRBV5-5,NA,NA,TRBJ1-2
CSAAGQGVGANVLTF,TGCAGTGCTGCCGGACAGGGGGTGGGGGCCAACGTCCTGACTTTC,TRBV20-1,TRBD1,few,TRBJ2-6
CASSVTGEANYGYTF,TGTGCCAGCAGCGTAACAGGGGAAGCTAACTATGGCTACACCTTC,TRBV5-5,TRBD1,NA,TRBJ1-2
CASSSQGATTEAFF,TGTGCCAGCAGTTCACAGGGGGCCACAACTGAAGCTTTCTTT,TRBV2,TRBD1,NA,TRBJ1-1
CASSLRGWDQPQHF,TGTGCCAGCAGTTTGAGAGGGTGGGATCAGCCCCAGCATTTT,TRBV27,NA,few,TRBJ1-5
CASSGTGRNYGYTF,TGTGCCAGCAGCGGGACAGGTCGAAACTATGGCTACACCTTC,TRBV28,TRBD1,NA,TRBJ1-2
CASSPLRGLSGGDANTQYF,TGTGCCAGCAGCCCGTTACGGGGTCTTAGCGGGGGGGATGCGAATACGCAGTATTTT,TRBV7-6,TRBD2,NA,TRBJ2-3
CASSERGRGEQFF,TGTGCCAGCAGTGAACGGGGACGGGGTGAGCAGTTCTTC,TRBV6-1,NA,NA,TRBJ2-1
CASSLRLAGEGYEQYF,TGTGCCAGCAGTTTAAGACTAGCGGGAGAGGGATACGAGCAGTACTTC,TRBV27,TRBD2,NA,TRBJ2-7
CASASPTKGGSGQPQHF,TGTGCCAGCGCGTCACCTACCAAAGGGGGCTCGGGTCAGCCCCAGCATTTT,TRBV6-1,TRBD1,few,TRBJ1-5
CSARHPGVTGELFF,TGCAGTGCTAGACATCCAGGGGTAACCGGGGAGCTGTTTTTT,TRBV20-1,NA,NA,TRBJ2-2
CASGDFNQPQHF,TGTGCCTCGGGGGATTTCAATCAGCCCCAGCATTTT,TRBV19,NA,NA,TRBJ1-5
CASSLQGFRTEAFF,TGTGCCAGCAGCCTACAGGGATTCAGGACTGAAGCTTTCTTT,TRBV7-9,NA,NA,TRBJ1-1
CASSLIRGGIATDTQYF,TGTGCCAGTAGTCTCATTCGAGGGGGGATTGCCACAGATACGCAGTATTTT,TRBV19,NA,NA,TRBJ2-3
CASSHDRGLNTEAFF,TGTGCCAGCAGTCACGACCGGGGGCTGAACACTGAAGCTTTCTTT,TRBV6-1,NA,few,TRBJ1-1
CASSLRQGNEQYF,TGTGCCAGCAGCTTACGACAGGGGAACGAGCAGTACTTC,TRBV7-2,TRBD1,NA,TRBJ2-7
CASSGEGGNTDTQYF,TGTGCCAGCAGTGGTGAGGGGGGGAACACAGATACGCAGTATTTT,TRBV6-4,NA,few,TRBJ2-3
CASRVGGTSYEQYF,TGTGCCAGCAGGGTGGGGGGGACCTCCTACGAGCAGTACTTC,TRBV6-1,TRBD2,few,TRBJ2-7
CASSLGVGRSGGTPDTQYF,TGTGCCAGCAGCTTAGGGGTAGGACGCAGCGGGGGGACACCAGATACGCAGTATTTT,TRBV11-3,TRBD2,NA,TRBJ2-3
CASSFGVQANTEAFF,TGTGCCAGCAGCTTCGGCGTACAGGCGAACACTGAAGCTTTCTTT,TRBV5-8,NA,NA,TRBJ1-1
CASSPRTASNYGYTF,TGCGCCAGCAGCCCCCGGACAGCTTCTAACTATGGCTACACCTTC,TRBV4-3,NA,few,TRBJ1-2
CASTLDRGLFETQYF,TGTGCCAGCACATTGGACAGGGGGCTCTTTGAGACCCAGTACTTC,TRBV7-9,TRBD1,few,TRBJ2-5
CSARHTTGTLGETQYF,TGCAGTGCTAGACACACCACTGGGACACTGGGAGAGACCCAGTACTTC,TRBV20-1,NA,NA,TRBJ2-5
CASSLGLAGGGDTQYF,TGTGCCAGCAGCCTGGGACTAGCGGGAGGTGGTGATACGCAGTATTTT,TRBV11-3,TRBD2,NA,TRBJ2-3
CSARGPQGTGELFF,TGCAGTGCTAGGGGCCCCCAGGGCACCGGGGAGCTGTTTTTT,TRBV20-1,NA,few,TRBJ2-2